Below are 17 T cell receptor beta chains sequenced from a single sample in a study of cytomegalovirus exposure and HLA in healthy donors. Use of 60 Vbeta and 13 Jbeta primers characterized the PCR. The assay was immunoSEQ multiplex PCR, and TCRdb's table has in-frame clones only and misses some. Of approximately 100,000 clones listed, 77% are singletons. Sequenced input: PBMCs. These receptors all stem from a man aged 40-50 years in good health and CMV-seropositive.

This clone was observed a few times. This rearrangement joins TRBV25-1 to TRBJ1-6, with no clear D. CDR1 MGHDK and CDR2 SYGVNS come from the germline V gene. The V end lost 6 bases, the J end lost 0 bases, and 9 bases lay between the germline ends. CDR3 length: 15 amino acids. CDR3 protein: CASSLGSSYNSPLHF. The CDR3 DNA follows: TGTGCCAGCAGCTTAGGGAGCTCCTATAATTCACCCCTCCACTTT.

The V gene is TRBV6-5, the J gene TRBJ2-7; 7 positions agree with TRBD1. V lost 5 bases to trimming and J lost 4 bases; unmatched junction nucleotides: 5. Germline V gene data show CDR1 as MNHEY and CDR2 as SVGAGI. CDR3 length: 13 amino acids. The CDR3 nucleotides read TGTGCCAGCAGTCGGACAGGAGAGTACGAGCAGTACTTC. This encodes CASSRTGEYEQYF.

This clone was seen just once. The chain recombines TRBV30 with TRBJ1-5, with D possibly matching TRBD1 (5 bases). From germline, CDR1 is GTSNPN and CDR2 SVGIG (reference sequence). With 3 bases removed from V and 4 bases from J, the gap between germline ends came to 13 bases. The CDR3 is 14 amino acids. The CDR3 DNA sequence: TGTGCCTGGAGGCAGGGCTCACCAAATCAGCCCCAGCATTTT. Protein sequence: CAWRQGSPNQPQHF.

This rearrangement joins TRBV6-6 to TRBJ2-5, with TRBD2 matching 11 bases. The CDR3 is 16 residues long. In germline, CDR1 is MNHNY, CDR2 SVGAGI (reference sequence). The V gene end was trimmed by 6 bases and the J gene end by 4 bases; junction bases not matched to a gene: 10. CDR3 amino acids: CASSPTLSGGGETQYF. DNA for the CDR3: TGTGCCAGCAGCCCTACGCTTAGCGGGGGGGGAGAGACCCAGTACTTC.

This rearrangement joins TRBV5-1 to TRBJ2-6; D is unresolved. CDR3 size: 15 residues. The germline CDR1 and CDR2 sequences are SGHRS and YFSETQ. V was clipped by 0 bases and J by 0 bases, with 4 bases between them. The CDR3 region is CASSLADSGANVLTF. Here the CDR3 DNA reads TGCGCCAGCAGCTTGGCAGACTCTGGGGCCAACGTCCTGACTTTC.

This chain joins TRBV19 and TRBJ2-7; 8 bases agree with TRBD1. There are 14 residues in the CDR3. Germline V gene data show CDR1 as LNHDA and CDR2 as SQIVND (reference sequence). V was clipped by 3 bases and J by 3 bases; unmatched bases: 4. CDR3 in amino acids: CASSMGTGRYEQYF. CDR3 bases: TGTGCCAGTAGTATGGGGACAGGACGCTACGAGCAGTACTTC.

The genes are TRBV6-5 and TRBJ2-7; D gene ambiguous. Germline V gives CDR1 MNHEY, CDR2 SVGAGI. The CDR3 length is 12 residues. Trimming took 0 bases from V and 7 from J, leaving 7 bases between them. This CDR3 is CASSYSYREQYF. The CDR3 nucleotides read TGTGCCAGCAGTTACTCCTATCGGGAGCAGTACTTC.

CDR3 sequence (DNA): TGTGCCAGCAGCTTACGGGGGTCGGGGAACACTGAAGCTTTCTTT. This translates into CASSLRGSGNTEAFF. V is TRBV11-3 and J is TRBJ1-1, with a weak D call TRBD1 (5 bases). The CDR3 contains 15 residues. V lost 2 bases and J lost 1, with 11 bases in between. Germline CDR1 and CDR2: SGHNT and YENEEA. The whole variable domain, remainder taken from reference TRBV11-3 and TRBJ1-1, is EAGVVQSPRYKIIEKKQPVAFWCNPISGHNTLYWYLQNLGQGPELLIRYENEEAVDDSQLPKDRFSAERLKGVDSTLKIQPAELGDSAVYLCASSLRGSGNTEAFFGQGTRLTVV.

The chain joins TRBV15 to TRBJ2-6; TRBD2 might be the D (5 bases). The CDR3 sequence is 17 residues long. Trimming took 2 bases from V and 0 from J, leaving 11 bases between them. CDR1 is LNHNV, CDR2 YYDKDF, per germline (reference sequence). The CDR3 loop reads CATSRLGENSGANVLTF. The CDR3 nucleotides read TGTGCCACCAGCAGACTCGGGGAGAACTCTGGGGCCAACGTCCTGACTTTC.

This chain connects TRBV5-1 to TRBJ1-3; D is unclear. This CDR3 region has 17 residues. Deletions cut 1 base from V and 0 bases from J, with 14 bases between. Germline assignment: CDR1 SGHRS and CDR2 YFSETQ. In DNA, the CDR3 is TGCGCCAGCAGCTTGTTCGCAGGTCTCCCCTCTGGAAACACCATATATTTT. Translating gives CASSLFAGLPSGNTIYF.

A remark on this clone: Other DNA sequences in this specimen translate into the identical CDR3. The rearrangement links TRBV5-1 to TRBJ2-7; D may be TRBD2 (6 bases). This CDR3 spans 12 amino acids. Trimming took 2 bases from V and 4 from J, leaving 7 bases between them. Germline CDR1 and CDR2: SGHRS and YFSETQ. CDR3 nucleotide sequence: TGCGCCAGCAGCTTTGGGGGGTACGAGCAGTACTTC. Translated, it gives CASSFGGYEQYF.

In this sample, this clone turned up a few times. The gene calls are TRBV10-3 and TRBJ1-1; weak D call: TRBD1 (6 bases). The V gene's germline CDR1 is ENHRY and CDR2 SYGVKD. V was cut by 4 bases and J by 3 bases, with 15 bases left in between. This CDR3 spans 15 amino acids. The CDR3 coding sequence is TGTGCCATCAGTGGCCTGGGGGCGGGGGACACTGAAGCTTTCTTT. Amino acid sequence: CAISGLGAGDTEAFF.

This clone was detected once. The J gene is TRBJ1-5, the V gene TRBV9; no firm D call. This CDR3 is built from 14 residues. The germline V and J ends were trimmed by 5 bases and 0 bases, with 9 bases remaining between them. CDR1 and CDR2 (germline): SGDLS, YYNGEE. The chain's CDR3 is CASSTEYSNQPQHF. CDR3 nucleotide sequence: TGTGCCAGCAGTACAGAATATAGCAATCAGCCCCAGCATTTT. The whole variable domain, filled in from reference TRBV9 and TRBJ1-5, reads DSGVTQTPKHLITATGQRVTLRCSPRSGDLSVYWYQQSLDQGLQFLIQYYNGEERAKGNILERFSAQQFPDLHSELNLSSLELGDSALYFCASSTEYSNQPQHFGDGTRLSIL.

V gene TRBV5-1 combines with J gene TRBJ2-5, with a weak D call TRBD1 (5 bases). The CDR3 totals 17 residues. Trimming cost V 0 bases and J 1 base, with 16 bases left between them. In germline, CDR1 is SGHRS, CDR2 YFSETQ. The chain's CDR3 is CASSLAGGASPQETQYF. CDR3 sequence (DNA): TGCGCCAGCAGCTTGGCCGGTGGGGCCAGTCCCCAAGAGACCCAGTACTTC.

The CDR3 bases are TGTGCCAGCAGTGAAGCCACTTTTAACAGGAGAATCCCTTCCACCATATATTTT. It translates to CASSEATFNRRIPSTIYF. The V and J genes are TRBV2 and TRBJ1-3; a weak D match, TRBD1 (5 bases). The length of the CDR3 is 18 residues. The germline V and J ends were trimmed by 0 bases and 9 bases, with 24 bases remaining between them. The germline V gene has CDR1 SNHLY and CDR2 FYNNEI. The full variable domain, rest sourced from reference TRBV2 and TRBJ1-3, is EPEVTQTPSHQVTQMGQEVILRCVPISNHLYFYWYRQILGQKVEFLVSFYNNEISEKSEIFDDQFSVERPDGSNFTLKIRSTKLEDSAMYFCASSEATFNRRIPSTIYFGEGSWLTVV.

The V gene is TRBV7-9, the J gene TRBJ2-1, with 10 bases aligning to TRBD2. V shed 5 bases and J 4 bases; nucleotides not matched to a gene: 5. Germline V gene lookup returns CDR1 SEHNR and CDR2 FQNEAQ (reference sequence). The CDR3 covers 15 residues. The CDR3 bases are TGTGCCAGCAGCCCAAGCGGGGGGGGGTACAATGAGCAGTTCTTC. Translation: CASSPSGGGYNEQFF.

This clone was seen a single time. The chain has TRBV4-1 and TRBJ2-2; D is perhaps TRBD2 (7 bases). Germline V CDR1 and CDR2: MGHRA, YSYEKL. The CDR3 loop spans 16 amino acids. The V end was cut by 10 bases, the J end by 7 bases, with 25 bases between. CDR3 in amino acids: CATREEGGGPIGELFF. For the CDR3, the DNA is TGCGCCACCCGCGAAGAAGGGGGGGGGCCCATCGGGGAGCTGTTTTTT.